The rows below give T cell receptor beta chains drawn from one sample of a study of T cells after yellow fever vaccination. One entry per CDR3 protein, called by TCRdb with MiXCR from the 5' RACE reads. The data hold roughly 500,000 distinct CDR3 sequences, with roughly 19% observed a single time. Specimen: PBMCs, collected 15 days after the yellow fever booster vaccination. The origin of the receptors is a man in his thirties or forties who received the YFV17D yellow fever vaccine. Both conserved end residues are part of each CDR3. The D gene is left open where the match is weak. Size is stated for part of the rows, as once, few or many counts, or as a class when the clone is expanded.

TRBJ2-2,TRBV20-1,few,-,TGCAGTGCTAGAGATGAAGGACAGAACACCGGGGAGCTGTTTTTT,CSARDEGQNTGELFF
TRBJ2-1,TRBV5-1,few,-,TGCGCCAGCAGCTTGGGTCCAGGGCTGGATGAGCAGTTCTTC,CASSLGPGLDEQFF
TRBJ1-4,TRBV20-1,few,TRBD1,TGCAGTGCTCCCGTCCAACAGGGGCCTAATGAAAAACTGTTTTTT,CSAPVQQGPNEKLFF
TRBJ2-1,TRBV20-1,-,-,TGCAGTGTTGGGCCAGCGGGCGAGCAGTTCTTC,CSVGPAGEQFF
TRBJ2-1,TRBV11-2,few,TRBD2,TGTGCCAGCAGCCAGCAGGGGGGGACTAGCGCCTACAATGAGCAGTTCTTC,CASSQQGGTSAYNEQFF
TRBJ2-5,TRBV5-4,few,-,TGTGCCAGCAGCTTGGTTCGAGGGGGAGCCCAAGAGACCCAGTACTTC,CASSLVRGGAQETQYF
TRBJ2-3,TRBV20-1,-,-,TGCAGTGCTAGGAAACAACAGGGTGCGGGACCAGATACGCAGTATTTT,CSARKQQGAGPDTQYF
TRBJ2-7,TRBV5-1,few,TRBD1,TGCGCCAGCAGCTTAACGGGACAGTACATGGGCGGCGAGCAGTACTTC,CASSLTGQYMGGEQYF
TRBJ2-3,TRBV27,few,TRBD2,TGTGCCAGCAGTTGGGCTAGCGGGAGCGATACGCAGTATTTT,CASSWASGSDTQYF
TRBJ2-7,TRBV18,-,-,TGTGCCAGCTCACCGAGACTAGAGGCAGACGAGCAGTACTTC,CASSPRLEADEQYF
TRBJ2-7,TRBV10-2,few,-,TGCGCCAGCAGCGGTACACGCGCATCCGAGCAGTACTTC,CASSGTRASEQYF
TRBJ1-1,TRBV6-7,few,-,TGTGCCAGCAGAAAACAGGACCTGAACACTGAAGCTTTCTTT,CASRKQDLNTEAFF
TRBJ1-2,TRBV5-1,many,-,TGCGCCAGCAGCTTTGGGAAAGAGGGTGGCTACACCTTC,CASSFGKEGGYTF
TRBJ2-7,TRBV21-1,few,-,TGTGCCAGCAGGTTAGAGGGAGCCCACGAGCAGTACTTC,CASRLEGAHEQYF
TRBJ2-1,TRBV4-3,-,-,TGCGCCAGCAGCCCCAAGATTGAGGCGGTTAAGCACAATGAGCAGTTCTTC,CASSPKIEAVKHNEQFF
TRBJ2-1,TRBV7-2,-,-,TGTGCCAGCAGCTTAGGGCTAGCGCCTCCCTACAATGAGCAGTTCTTC,CASSLGLAPPYNEQFF
TRBJ2-3,TRBV20-1,-,TRBD1,TGCAGTGCTAGTGAGGGGACAGGGGGATACACAGATACGCAGTATTTT,CSASEGTGGYTDTQYF
TRBJ2-1,TRBV20-1,few,TRBD2,TGCAGTACTGGACTAGCGGATTACAATGAGCAGTTCTTC,CSTGLADYNEQFF
TRBJ2-3,TRBV7-2,few,-,TGTGCCAGCAGCCGCTTCCCTAGCGCCTATAGCACAGATACGCAGTATTTT,CASSRFPSAYSTDTQYF
TRBJ2-7,TRBV20-1,-,-,TGCAGTGCCCCAAGGACCCCTCCCTACGAGCAGTACTTC,CSAPRTPPYEQYF
TRBJ2-1,TRBV7-2,-,TRBD2,TGTGCCAGCAGGACTAGCGGGAGGCATGAGCAGTTCTTC,CASRTSGRHEQFF
TRBJ2-5,TRBV28,-,-,TGTGCCAGCAGGAAGCCGGGACGGAAGAGAACGTCCCAGTACTTC,CASRKPGRKRTSQYF
TRBJ1-2,TRBV7-2,-,-,TGTGCCAGCAGCTTAGCGCTCTCGGGTACGGGGACCCAGGGCTATGGCTACACCTTC,CASSLALSGTGTQGYGYTF
TRBJ2-1,TRBV7-2,few,-,TGTGCCAGCAGCTCCGCCTTTTCCACCTACAATGAGCAGTTCTTC,CASSSAFSTYNEQFF
TRBJ2-3,TRBV20-1,few,-,TGCAGTGCGACCCCTGGGACGTTCACAGATACGCAGTATTTT,CSATPGTFTDTQYF
TRBJ2-3,TRBV5-4,few,-,TGTGCCAGCAGCCCGGGGACCATGGGCACGCATACGCAGTATTTT,CASSPGTMGTHTQYF
TRBJ2-7,TRBV10-2,-,TRBD2,TGCGCCAGCAATGGCGGGACTAGCAGGGATGGGGAGCAGTACTTC,CASNGGTSRDGEQYF
TRBJ1-2,TRBV5-4,-,-,TGTGCCAGCACCCAGGACCTGTATGGCTACACCTTC,CASTQDLYGYTF